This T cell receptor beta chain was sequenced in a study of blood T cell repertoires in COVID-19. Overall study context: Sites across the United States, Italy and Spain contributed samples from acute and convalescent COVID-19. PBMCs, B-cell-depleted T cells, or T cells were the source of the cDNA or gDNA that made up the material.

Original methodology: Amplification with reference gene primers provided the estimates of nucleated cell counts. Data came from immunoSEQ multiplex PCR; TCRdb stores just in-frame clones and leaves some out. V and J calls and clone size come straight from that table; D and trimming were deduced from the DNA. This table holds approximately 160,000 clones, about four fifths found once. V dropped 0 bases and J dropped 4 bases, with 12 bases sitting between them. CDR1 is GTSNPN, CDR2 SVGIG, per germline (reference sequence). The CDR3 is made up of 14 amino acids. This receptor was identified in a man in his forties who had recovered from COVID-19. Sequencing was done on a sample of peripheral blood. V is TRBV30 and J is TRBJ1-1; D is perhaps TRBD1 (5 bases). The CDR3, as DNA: TGTGCCTGGAGTGTACTTCAGGGTAGCACTGAAGCTTTCTTT. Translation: CAWSVLQGSTEAFF.